This record covers a single T cell receptor beta chain. TCRdb's table, derived via immunoSEQ multiplex PCR, lists solely in-frame clones and lacks some. The sample contains under 200,000 clones, 84% of which appear only once. The sample comes from a study of blood T cell repertoires in COVID-19. Study-level information: Some COVID-19 samples were acute and others convalescent; all came from the United States, Italy and Spain.

The germline CDR1 and CDR2 sequences are LNHDA and SQIVND (reference sequence). The CDR3 consists of 14 residues. Deletions cut 2 bases from V and 2 bases from J, with 7 bases between. Input material: PBMCs or T cells enriched from blood (not recorded which). This sequence originates from a woman aged 45-60 years who had recovered from COVID-19. The chain carries TRBV19 and TRBJ1-5, with D perhaps TRBD1 (5 bases). The CDR3 loop is CASSIMTGNQPQHF. The DNA for the CDR3 is TGTGCCAGTAGTATAATGACAGGCAATCAGCCCCAGCATTTT.